A single sample is the source of the 6 T cell receptor beta chains below, sequenced in a study of T cell changes during pregnancy in multiple sclerosis. The protocol was immunoSEQ multiplex PCR, while the TCRdb copy is restricted to in-frame clones and leaves out a portion. Of about 92,000 clones in the sample, 80% to 95% were seen once. The sample consisted of peripheral blood, taken in the first trimester of pregnancy. These receptors originate from a female donor with multiple sclerosis, enrolled in a pregnancy study.

The chain joins TRBV6-5 to TRBJ2-7; possible D gene TRBD1, 6 bases. The CDR3 runs to 14 residues. The V end was cut by 6 bases, the J end by 2 bases, with 14 bases between. Germline V CDR1 and CDR2: MNHEY, SVGAGI. For the CDR3, the DNA is TGTGCCAGCAGAGGCCCTGGACAGACCTACGAGCAGTACTTC. Translated: CASRGPGQTYEQYF.

The J gene is TRBJ2-3, the V gene TRBV7-2; 9 nucleotides agree with TRBD2. The CDR3 runs to 16 residues. The trim removed 0 bases at V and 3 bases at J, leaving 4 bases unmatched. Germline CDR1 and CDR2: SGHTA and FQGNSA. Here the CDR3 reads CASSLAGGLATDTQYF. In nucleotides, the CDR3 is TGTGCCAGCAGCTTAGCGGGCGGACTAGCGACAGATACGCAGTATTTT.

V gene TRBV4-1 combines with J gene TRBJ1-4; D not resolved. The CDR3 sequence is 15 residues long. Trimming removed 4 bases at V and 8 bases at J, with 17 bases between. Per the germline V gene, CDR1 is MGHRA and CDR2 is YSYEKL. For the CDR3, the DNA is TGCGCCAGCAGCCGCAAGACCGATTCAGGAGAAAAACTGTTTTTT. It codes for CASSRKTDSGEKLFF.

This sequence joins TRBV4-1 and TRBJ2-5, with 8 nucleotides matching TRBD2. The junction had 10 bases not matched to a gene; V was cut back by 5 bases and J by 5 bases. There are 15 residues in the CDR3. The V gene's germline CDR1 is MGHRA and CDR2 YSYEKL. The CDR3 loop reads CASSDGRGGLETQYF. The CDR3 DNA is TGCGCCAGCAGCGACGGGAGGGGTGGATTGGAGACCCAGTACTTC.

The CDR3 here is CASSGEPRSEQFF. DNA for the CDR3: TGTGCCAGCAGTGGGGAGCCTAGAAGTGAGCAGTTCTTC. The chain links TRBV2 to TRBJ2-1; possibly TRBD2 for D (5 bases). The germline V gene encodes CDR1 SNHLY and CDR2 FYNNEI. The CDR3 is 13 amino acids. V was trimmed by 4 bases and J by 9 bases, leaving 13 bases between them.

The chain employs TRBV11-2 and TRBJ1-5; weak D call: TRBD1 (6 bases). Per the germline V gene, CDR1 is SGHAT and CDR2 is FQNNGV. The CDR3 spans 13 residues. V lost 5 bases and J 3 bases, leaving 8 bases between the germline ends. For the CDR3, the DNA is TGTGCCAGCAGCGGGGGCCTCAATCAGCCCCAGCATTTT. This gives the protein CASSGGLNQPQHF.